This TCR beta chain was profiled in a study of response to subunit inactivated influenza vaccine. This clonotype was counted between two and nine times. Its matching antigen is unknown. The J segment lost 9 bases and the V segment lost 3 bases, leaving 3 bases of the junction unmatched. The CDR3 totals 14 residues. Germline values: CDR1 MNHEY, CDR2 SMNVEV (reference sequence). TCRdb analysed the RT-PCR reads with MiXCR anew, one entry per CDR3 protein. The table has 700,000 to 800,000 distinct CDR3 sequences, about a fifth seen once. Overall study findings and caveats: T cells newly recruited by each seasonal influenza vaccination are few, the authors suggested.

V gene TRBV27 combines with J gene TRBJ1-6; 9 bases agree with TRBD1. This sequence originates from a man aged 45-65 years who received an inactivated influenza vaccine. Here the sequenced sample was PBMCs from blood, taken 4 to 6 days after vaccination. CDR3 in DNA: TGTGCCAGCAGTTTGGGACAGGGTATTTCACCCCTCCACTTT. Its translation: CASSLGQGISPLHF.